Ten or more counts support the clone carrying this T cell receptor (beta chain). Antigen unknown. Authors of the study amplified TCR beta CDR3 regions from RNA transcripts. Carried out on the TCR CDR3, a first-round RT-PCR used the HTBI primer set. Each CDR3 protein is one row after TCRdb ran MiXCR on the multiplex PCR reads. Among hundreds of thousands of distinct CDR3 sequences listed, roughly 14% were seen once. Trimming removed 2 bases from V and 6 bases from J, with 10 bases in between. The CDR3 contains 14 residues. The data were taken from a study of T cells in Graves' hyperthyroidism and ophthalmopathy. General study findings and limits: Ophthalmopathy could be told apart from stable hyperthyroidism with a 13 V-J model.

The material sequenced was blood. The TCR was taken from a woman in her 50s with Graves' ophthalmopathy. The chain couples TRBV12-3 or TRBV12-4 to TRBJ1-4; D uncertain. CDR3 nucleotides: TGTGCCAGCAGTTTATGGACTATGGATGAAAAACTGTTTTTT. This encodes CASSLWTMDEKLFF.